Sequencing of this TCR beta chain was carried out in a study of early T cells in non-severe SARS-CoV-2 infection. This clonotype was picked up a small number of times. In germline, CDR1 is MGHRA, CDR2 YSYEKL. The CDR3 extends over 13 amino acids. Deletions cut 5 bases from V and 7 bases from J, with 14 bases between. Attachment of unique molecular identifiers to individual cDNA molecules was performed. From the 5' RACE reads, TCRdb called clonotypes with MiXCR, one entry per CDR3 protein. The sample records tens of thousands of distinct CDR3 sequences, around a tenth being singletons. The material sequenced was whole blood, taken at baseline. The rearrangement joins TRBV4-1 to TRBJ1-2; possibly TRBD1 for D (6 bases). The sequence was collected from an adult who was a healthcare worker with PCR-confirmed SARS-CoV-2 infection or an uninfected control (not recorded which). The CDR3 DNA reads as TGCGCCAGCAGCTACAGGGACTTGAGTGGCTACACCTTC. It translates to CASSYRDLSGYTF.